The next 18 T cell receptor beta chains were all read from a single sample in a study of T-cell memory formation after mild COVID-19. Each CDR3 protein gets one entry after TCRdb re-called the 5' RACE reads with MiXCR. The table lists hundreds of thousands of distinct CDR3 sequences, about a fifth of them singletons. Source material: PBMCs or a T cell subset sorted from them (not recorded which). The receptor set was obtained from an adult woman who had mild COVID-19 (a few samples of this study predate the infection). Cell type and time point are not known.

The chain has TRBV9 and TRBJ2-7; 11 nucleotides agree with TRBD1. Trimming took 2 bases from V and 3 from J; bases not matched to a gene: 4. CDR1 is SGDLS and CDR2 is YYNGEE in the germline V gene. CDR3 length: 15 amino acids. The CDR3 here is CASSVGQGAYYEQYF. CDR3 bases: TGTGCCAGCAGCGTCGGACAGGGGGCATACTACGAGCAGTACTTC.

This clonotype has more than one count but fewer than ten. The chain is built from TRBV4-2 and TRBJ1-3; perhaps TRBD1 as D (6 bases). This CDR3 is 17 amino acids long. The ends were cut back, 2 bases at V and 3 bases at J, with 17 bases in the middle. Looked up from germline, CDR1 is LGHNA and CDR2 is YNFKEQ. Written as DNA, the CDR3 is TGTGCCAGCAGCCAACGATCTCGGGGGCTAAATGGAAACACCATATATTTT. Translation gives CASSQRSRGLNGNTIYF.

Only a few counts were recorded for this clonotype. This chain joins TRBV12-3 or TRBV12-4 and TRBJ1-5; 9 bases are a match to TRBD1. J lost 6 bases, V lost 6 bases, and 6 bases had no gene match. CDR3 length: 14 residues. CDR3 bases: TGTGCCAGCAGGCTGGACAGGGGTAGTCAGCCCCAGCATTTT. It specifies CASRLDRGSQPQHF.

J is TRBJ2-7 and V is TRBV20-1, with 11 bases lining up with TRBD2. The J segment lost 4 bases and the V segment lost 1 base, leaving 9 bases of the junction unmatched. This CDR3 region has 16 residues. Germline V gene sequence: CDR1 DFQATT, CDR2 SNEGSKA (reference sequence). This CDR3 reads CSARGVTSGSLYEQYF. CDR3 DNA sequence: TGCAGTGCTAGAGGGGTAACTAGCGGGAGTTTGTACGAGCAGTACTTC.

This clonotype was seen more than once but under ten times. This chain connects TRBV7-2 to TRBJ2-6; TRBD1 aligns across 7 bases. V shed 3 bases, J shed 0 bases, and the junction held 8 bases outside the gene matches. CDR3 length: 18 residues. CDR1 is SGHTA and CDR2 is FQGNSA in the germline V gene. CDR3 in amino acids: CASSFYRGAASGANVLTF. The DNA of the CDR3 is TGTGCCAGCAGCTTTTACAGGGGAGCGGCCTCTGGGGCCAACGTCCTGACTTTC.

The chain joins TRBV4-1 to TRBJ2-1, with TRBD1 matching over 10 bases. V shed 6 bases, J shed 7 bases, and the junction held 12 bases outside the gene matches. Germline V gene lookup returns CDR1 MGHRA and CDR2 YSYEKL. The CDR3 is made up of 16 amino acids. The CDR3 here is CASRTTTGGFWNEQFF. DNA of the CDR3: TGCGCCAGCAGGACGACGACAGGGGGCTTTTGGAATGAGCAGTTCTTC.

As DNA, the CDR3 is TGCGCCAGCAGCCCTCGGACAGGGGCCCGTGAGACCCAGTACTTC. It specifies CASSPRTGARETQYF. The gene calls are TRBV5-1 and TRBJ2-5; TRBD1 matches 9 bases. This CDR3 is built from 15 residues. From germline, CDR1 is SGHRS and CDR2 YFSETQ. Losses at the gene ends were 4 bases for V and 5 bases for J; bases not matched to a gene: 9.

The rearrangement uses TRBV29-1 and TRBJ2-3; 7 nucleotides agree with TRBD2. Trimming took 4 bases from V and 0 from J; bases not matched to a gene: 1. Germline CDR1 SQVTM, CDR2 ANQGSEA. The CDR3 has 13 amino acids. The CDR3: CSVAAGSTDTQYF. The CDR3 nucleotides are TGCAGCGTTGCAGCGGGGAGCACAGATACGCAGTATTTT.

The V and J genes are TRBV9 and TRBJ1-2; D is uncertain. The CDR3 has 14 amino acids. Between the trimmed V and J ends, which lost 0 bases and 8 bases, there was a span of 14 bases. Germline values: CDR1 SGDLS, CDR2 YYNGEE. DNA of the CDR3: TGTGCCAGCAGCGTAGCGGTAGGGAGGATCGGCTACACCTTC. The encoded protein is CASSVAVGRIGYTF.

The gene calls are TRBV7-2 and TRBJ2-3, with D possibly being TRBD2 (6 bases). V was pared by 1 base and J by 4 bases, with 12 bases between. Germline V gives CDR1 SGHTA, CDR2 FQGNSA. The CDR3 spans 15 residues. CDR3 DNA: TGTGCCAGCAGCTTAGGACTAGTCATCGCAGATACGCAGTATTTT. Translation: CASSLGLVIADTQYF. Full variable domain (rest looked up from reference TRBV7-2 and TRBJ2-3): GAGVSQSPSNKVTEKGKDVELRCDPISGHTALYWYRQSLGQGLEFLIYFQGNSAPDKSGLPSDRFSAERTGGSVSTLTIQRTQQEDSAVYLCASSLGLVIADTQYFGPGTRLTVL.

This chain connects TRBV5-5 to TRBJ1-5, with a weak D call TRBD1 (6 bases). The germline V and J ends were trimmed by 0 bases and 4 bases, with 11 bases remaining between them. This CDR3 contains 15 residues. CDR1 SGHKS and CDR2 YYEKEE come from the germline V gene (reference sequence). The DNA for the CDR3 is TGTGCCAGCAGCTTGGGGGCAACAGGGAATCAGCCCCAGCATTTT. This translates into CASSLGATGNQPQHF.

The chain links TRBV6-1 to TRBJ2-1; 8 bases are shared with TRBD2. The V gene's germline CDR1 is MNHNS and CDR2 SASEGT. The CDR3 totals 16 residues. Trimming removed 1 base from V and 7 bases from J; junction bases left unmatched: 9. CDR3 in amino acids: CASSEVPRLARNEQFF. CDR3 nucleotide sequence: TGTGCCAGCAGTGAAGTCCCCCGACTAGCGAGGAATGAGCAGTTCTTC.

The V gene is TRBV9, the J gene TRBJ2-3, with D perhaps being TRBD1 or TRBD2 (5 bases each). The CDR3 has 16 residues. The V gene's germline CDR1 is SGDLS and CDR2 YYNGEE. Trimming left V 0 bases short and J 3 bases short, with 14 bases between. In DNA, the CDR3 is TGTGCCAGCAGCGTAGGGGGACGCCCTCCAACAGATACGCAGTATTTT. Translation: CASSVGGRPPTDTQYF. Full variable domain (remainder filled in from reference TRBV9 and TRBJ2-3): DSGVTQTPKHLITATGQRVTLRCSPRSGDLSVYWYQQSLDQGLQFLIQYYNGEERAKGNILERFSAQQFPDLHSELNLSSLELGDSALYFCASSVGGRPPTDTQYFGPGTRLTVL.

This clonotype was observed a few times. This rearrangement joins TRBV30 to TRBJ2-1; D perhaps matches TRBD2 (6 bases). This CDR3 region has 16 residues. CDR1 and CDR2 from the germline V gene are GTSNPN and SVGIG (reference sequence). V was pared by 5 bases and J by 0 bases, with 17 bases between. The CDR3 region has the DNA TGTGCCTGGCTCTATGGAGGGGCAAGCTCCTACAATGAGCAGTTCTTC. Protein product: CAWLYGGASSYNEQFF.

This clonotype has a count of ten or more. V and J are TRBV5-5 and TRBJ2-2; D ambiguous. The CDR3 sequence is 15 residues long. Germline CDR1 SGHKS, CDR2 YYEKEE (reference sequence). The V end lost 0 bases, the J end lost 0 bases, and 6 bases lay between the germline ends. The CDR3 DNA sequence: TGTGCCAGCAGCTTGGCACATACGAACACCGGGGAGCTGTTTTTT. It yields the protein CASSLAHTNTGELFF.

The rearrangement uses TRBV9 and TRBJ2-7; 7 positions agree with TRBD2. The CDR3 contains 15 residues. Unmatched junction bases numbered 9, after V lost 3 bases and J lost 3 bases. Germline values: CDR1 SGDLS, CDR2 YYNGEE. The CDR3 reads CASSEGGSGFYEQYF. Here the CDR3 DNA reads TGTGCCAGCAGCGAGGGAGGGAGCGGCTTCTACGAGCAGTACTTC.

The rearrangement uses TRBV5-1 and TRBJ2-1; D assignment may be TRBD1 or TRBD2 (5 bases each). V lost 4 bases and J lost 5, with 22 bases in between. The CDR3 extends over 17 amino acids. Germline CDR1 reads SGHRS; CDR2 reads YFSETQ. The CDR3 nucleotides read TGCGCCAGCAGCGACTGGGGCTACCCGCGGGCTAACAATGAGCAGTTCTTC. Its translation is CASSDWGYPRANNEQFF.

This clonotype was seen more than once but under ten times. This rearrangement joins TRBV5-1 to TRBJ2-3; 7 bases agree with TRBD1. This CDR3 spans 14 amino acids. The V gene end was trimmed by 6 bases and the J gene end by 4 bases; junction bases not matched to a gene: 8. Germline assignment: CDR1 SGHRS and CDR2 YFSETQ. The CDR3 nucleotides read TGCGCCAGCACCCTACAGGGGAACCCAGATACGCAGTATTTT. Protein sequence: CASTLQGNPDTQYF.